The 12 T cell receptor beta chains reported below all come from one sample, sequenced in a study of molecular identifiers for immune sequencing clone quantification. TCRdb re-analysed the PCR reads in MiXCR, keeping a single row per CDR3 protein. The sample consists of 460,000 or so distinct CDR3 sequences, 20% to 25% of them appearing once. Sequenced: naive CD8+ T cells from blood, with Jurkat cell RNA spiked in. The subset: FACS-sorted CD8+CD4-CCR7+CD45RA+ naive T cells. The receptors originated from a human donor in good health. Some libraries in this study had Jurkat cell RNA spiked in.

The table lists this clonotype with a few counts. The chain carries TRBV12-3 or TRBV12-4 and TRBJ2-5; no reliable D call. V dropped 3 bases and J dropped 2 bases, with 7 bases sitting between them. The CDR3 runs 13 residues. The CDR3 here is CASSFSMQETQYF. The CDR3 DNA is TGTGCCAGCAGTTTCTCCATGCAAGAGACCCAGTACTTC.

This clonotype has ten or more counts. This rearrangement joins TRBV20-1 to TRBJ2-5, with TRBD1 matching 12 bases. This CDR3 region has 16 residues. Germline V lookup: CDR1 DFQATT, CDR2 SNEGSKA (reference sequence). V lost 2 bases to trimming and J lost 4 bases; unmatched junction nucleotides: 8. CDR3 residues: CSARPTGTGGLETQYF. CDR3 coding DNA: TGCAGTGCTAGACCGACAGGGACAGGGGGCTTAGAGACCCAGTACTTC.

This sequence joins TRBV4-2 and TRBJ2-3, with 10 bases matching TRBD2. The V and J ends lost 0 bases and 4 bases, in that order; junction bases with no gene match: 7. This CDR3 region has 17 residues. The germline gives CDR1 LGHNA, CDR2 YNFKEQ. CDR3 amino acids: CASSQESSGRRPDTQYF. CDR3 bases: TGTGCCAGCAGCCAAGAGTCTAGCGGGAGACGTCCAGATACGCAGTATTTT.

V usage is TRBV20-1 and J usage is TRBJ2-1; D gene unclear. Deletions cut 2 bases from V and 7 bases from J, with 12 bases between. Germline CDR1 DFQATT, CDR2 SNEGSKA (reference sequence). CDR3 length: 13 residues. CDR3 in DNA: TGCAGTGCTAGATTCAGTAACGGGAATGAGCAGTTCTTC. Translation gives CSARFSNGNEQFF.

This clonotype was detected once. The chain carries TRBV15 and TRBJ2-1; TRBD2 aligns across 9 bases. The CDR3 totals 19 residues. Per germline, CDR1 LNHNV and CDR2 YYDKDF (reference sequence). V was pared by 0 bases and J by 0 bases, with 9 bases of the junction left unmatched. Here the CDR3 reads CATSREGVSGGTSYNEQFF. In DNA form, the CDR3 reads TGTGCCACCAGCAGAGAGGGTGTTAGCGGGGGAACCTCCTACAATGAGCAGTTCTTC.

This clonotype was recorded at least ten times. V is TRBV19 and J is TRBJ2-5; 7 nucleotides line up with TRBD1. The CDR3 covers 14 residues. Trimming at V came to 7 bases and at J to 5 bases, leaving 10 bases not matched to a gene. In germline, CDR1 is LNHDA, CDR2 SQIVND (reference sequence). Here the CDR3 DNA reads TGTGCCAGTACAGACAGGGAGCGTCAGGAGACCCAGTACTTC. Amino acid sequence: CASTDRERQETQYF. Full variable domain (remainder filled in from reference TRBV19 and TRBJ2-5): DGGITQSPKYLFRKEGQNVTLSCEQNLNHDAMYWYRQDPGQGLRLIYYSQIVNDFQKGDIAEGYSVSREKKESFPLTVTSAQKNPTAFYLCASTDRERQETQYFGPGTRLLVL.

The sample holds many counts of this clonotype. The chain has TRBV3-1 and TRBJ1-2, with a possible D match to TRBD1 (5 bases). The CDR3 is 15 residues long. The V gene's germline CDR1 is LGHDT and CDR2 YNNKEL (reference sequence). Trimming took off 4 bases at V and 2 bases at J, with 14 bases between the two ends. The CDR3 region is CASSPRQHQNYGYTF. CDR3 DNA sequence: TGTGCCAGCAGCCCACGACAGCACCAGAACTATGGCTACACCTTC.

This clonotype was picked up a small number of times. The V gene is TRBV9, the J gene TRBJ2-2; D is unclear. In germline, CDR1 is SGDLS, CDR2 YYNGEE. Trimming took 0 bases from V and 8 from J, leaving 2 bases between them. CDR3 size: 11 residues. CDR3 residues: CASSVEGELFF. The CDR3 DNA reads TGTGCCAGCAGCGTAGAAGGGGAGCTGTTTTTT.

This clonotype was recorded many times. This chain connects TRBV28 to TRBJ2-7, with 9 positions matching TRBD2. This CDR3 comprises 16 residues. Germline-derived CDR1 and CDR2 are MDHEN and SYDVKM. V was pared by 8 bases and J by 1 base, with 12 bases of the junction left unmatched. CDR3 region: CASLNAGGAGSYEQYF. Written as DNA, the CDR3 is TGTGCCAGCCTGAACGCGGGAGGGGCTGGGTCCTACGAGCAGTACTTC.

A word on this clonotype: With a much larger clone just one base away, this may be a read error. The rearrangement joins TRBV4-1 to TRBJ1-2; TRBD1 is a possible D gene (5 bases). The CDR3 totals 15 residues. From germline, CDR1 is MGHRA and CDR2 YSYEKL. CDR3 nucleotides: TGCGCCAGCAGCCAAGAAGGGGCGAACTACTATGGCTGCACCTTC. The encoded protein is CASSQEGANYYGCTF.

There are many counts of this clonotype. CDR3 protein: CASSVTGVEQFF. In DNA form, the CDR3 reads TGTGCCAGCAGCGTGACAGGGGTTGAGCAGTTCTTC. This sequence joins TRBV2 and TRBJ2-1; 8 bases line up with TRBD1. This CDR3 has 12 residues. The V segment lost 6 bases and the J segment 9 bases; nucleotides outside the gene matches: 4. Germline loops: CDR1 SNHLY, CDR2 FYNNEI.

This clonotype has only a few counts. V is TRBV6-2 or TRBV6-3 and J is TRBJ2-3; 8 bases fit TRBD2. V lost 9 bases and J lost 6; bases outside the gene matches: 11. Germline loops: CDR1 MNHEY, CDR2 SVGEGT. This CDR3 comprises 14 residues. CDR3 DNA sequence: TGTGCCAGTGCCCTCGGGGGGGGCTCGGATACGCAGTATTTT. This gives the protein CASALGGGSDTQYF.